This record covers a single T cell receptor (beta chain). The antigen is undetermined. Libraries were prepared by immunoSEQ multiplex PCR; TCRdb keeps only in-frame clonotypes and omits some of them. The sample includes under 20,000 clones, roughly 83% of them seen just once. This specimen belongs to a study of EBV T-cell therapy then PD-1 blockade in nasopharyngeal carcinoma. The treatment is: AdE1-LMPpoly-expanded autologous EBV-specific T-cell therapy followed by anti-PD-1 nivolumab. Sequencing was performed on CD8+ T cells from blood, taken at approximately day 30 from a patient whose treatment included autologous EBV-specific T cells and nivolumab. The sequence derives from a man aged 35 to 55 with nasopharyngeal carcinoma.

In DNA, the CDR3 is TGTGCCAGCAGCTCTAGCGGGGGAGGCGATACGCAGTATTTT. Residues: CASSSSGGGDTQYF. The chain recombines TRBV5-5 with TRBJ2-3; 10 positions match TRBD2. V lost 3 bases and J lost 6; bases outside the gene matches: 4. CDR1 and CDR2 from the germline V gene are SGHKS and YYEKEE (reference sequence). This CDR3 is built from 14 residues.